This T cell receptor (beta chain) originates from a study of beta chain features in type 1 diabetes. Across the study: Analysis included 100 million to 110 million sorted cells drawn from all samples. Points from the study as a whole: Shortening that was moderate but significant affected the TCRB CDR3s of Type 1 diabetes patients in all four CD4+ subsets. Individuals with type 1 diabetes displayed fewer insertions and more deletions at VDJ junctions.

One heparinised draw, averaging approximately 120 mL, was taken per donor. It was via CD45RO/CCR7/CD25/CD127/CD95/CD27 that CD4+ naive, central memory, regulatory and stem cell-like memory cells were sorted. CDR3 length: 15 residues. The germline CDR1 and CDR2 sequences are LNHDA and SQIVND (reference sequence). Trimming cost V 7 bases and J 4 bases; bases outside gene matches: 10. The whole isolated RNA underwent reverse transcription, so sequencing captured expressed TCRB transcripts. Some clones are missing from TCRdb's copy, which holds only in-frame ones; the method was immunoSEQ multiplex PCR. Among over 600,000 clones listed, around 12% were seen once. On this clone: Its antigen is unknown.

The source material was naive CD4+ T cells from blood. The chain recombines TRBV19 with TRBJ2-1; 7 nucleotides align to TRBD2. The sequence came from a man aged 30 to 45 with type 1 diabetes. The CDR3 DNA reads as TGTGCCAGTAAGGGGTGGGCTAGCGGATACAATGAGCAGTTCTTC. Translation gives CASKGWASGYNEQFF.